This TCR beta chain was profiled in a study of blood T cell repertoires in COVID-19. Germline loops: CDR1 KGHSH, CDR2 LQKENI. Trimming removed 0 bases from V and 0 bases from J; junction bases left unmatched: 2. The CDR3 runs 15 residues. Per the study methods: Estimation of nucleated cell counts relied on the amplification of reference gene primers. The method was immunoSEQ multiplex PCR; TCRdb's version includes in-frame clones alone and lacks a portion of them. Clonal size and the V and J genes are those of that table, whereas D and trimming came from the DNA. Counted here are around 280,000 clones, around 91% occurring once; the ten biggest clones make up around 1.7%. Participants spanned ages about 18 to 90 years and resided in about 24 US areas.

The chain couples TRBV18 to TRBJ2-7; 7 bases are a match to TRBD2. The sequenced material came from PBMCs or T cells enriched from blood (not recorded which). The sequence was obtained from a woman under 30 with acute COVID-19. The CDR3 bases are TGTGCCAGCTCACCACCTCTAGCGGACTCCTACGAGCAGTACTTC. As protein: CASSPPLADSYEQYF.